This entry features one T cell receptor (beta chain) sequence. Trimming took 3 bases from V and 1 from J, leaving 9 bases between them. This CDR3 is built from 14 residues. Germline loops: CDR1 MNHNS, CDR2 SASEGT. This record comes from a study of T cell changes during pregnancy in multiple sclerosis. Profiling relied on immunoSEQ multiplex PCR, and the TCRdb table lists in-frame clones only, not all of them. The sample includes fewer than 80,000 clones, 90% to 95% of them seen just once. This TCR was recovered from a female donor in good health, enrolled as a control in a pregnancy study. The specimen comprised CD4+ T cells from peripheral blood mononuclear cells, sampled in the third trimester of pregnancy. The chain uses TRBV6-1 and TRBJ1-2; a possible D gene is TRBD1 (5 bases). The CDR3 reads CASSDPQGNYGYTF. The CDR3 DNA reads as TGTGCCAGCAGTGACCCTCAGGGTAACTATGGCTACACCTTC.